Sequencing of this T cell receptor beta chain was carried out in a study of human thymus T cells. Trimming left V 6 bases short and J 5 bases short, with 16 bases between. Germline assignment: CDR1 KGHSH and CDR2 LQKENI. This CDR3 region has 14 residues. Finnish infants who were healthy and having corrective surgery for congenital heart defects made up the donors. Only four of the eight donors provided a 0.5-1 mL blood sample. All available leukocytes, rather than a set cell count, yielded the blood DNA. This table comes from immunoSEQ multiplex PCR, and its TCRdb copy is limited to in-frame clones, with some not included. The table has approximately 46,000 clones, approximately 95% seen once. A word on this clone: Its antigen is undetermined.

General observations from the study: There appeared to be biased usage of V and J genes in thymic and blood repertoires.

The origin of this receptor is a girl under three years old with a congenital heart defect but otherwise immunologically healthy. Sample: blood. This chain uses TRBV18 with TRBJ2-5, with D perhaps matching TRBD2 (5 bases). This chain's CDR3 is CASSPGLVGETQYF. DNA for the CDR3: TGTGCCAGCTCTCCGGGGTTGGTTGGGGAGACCCAGTACTTC.